This entry lists 8 T cell receptor beta chains sequenced from one sample in a study of identical twins. TCRdb called the 5' RACE reads again in MiXCR, with one record for every CDR3 protein. The data contain 200,000 to 250,000 distinct CDR3 sequences, about 11% of them singletons. Material: memory T cells sorted from blood. These receptors all come from a man aged 45-65 years in good health.

CDR3 amino acids: CASSSESGRYYGYTF. CDR3 in DNA: TGTGCCAGTAGTTCCGAATCGGGCAGGTACTATGGCTACACCTTC. This sequence joins TRBV19 and TRBJ1-2; D unresolved. The V gene lost 5 bases and the J gene lost 3 bases, with 16 bases spanning the gap. The CDR3 contains 15 residues. Germline V lookup: CDR1 LNHDA, CDR2 SQIVND (reference sequence).

A few counts support this clonotype. This chain joins TRBV10-3 and TRBJ2-3, with TRBD1 matching 9 bases. The CDR3 runs to 16 residues. Germline V CDR1 and CDR2: ENHRY, SYGVKD. With V trimmed by 4 bases and J by 6 bases, 11 bases remained unmatched. CDR3 residues: CAISAGVTGGMDTQYF. As DNA, the CDR3 is TGTGCCATCAGTGCTGGCGTGACAGGGGGTATGGATACGCAGTATTTT.

This clonotype was found many times. Written as DNA, the CDR3 is TGTGCCAGCAGCTTAGCCCCGACGAGGGGCACTGAAGCTTTCTTT. Protein: CASSLAPTRGTEAFF. V and J are TRBV7-2 and TRBJ1-1; D perhaps matches TRBD1 (5 bases). V was cut by 0 bases and J by 4 bases, with 12 bases left in between. The CDR3 contains 15 residues. Germline loops: CDR1 SGHTA, CDR2 FQGNSA.

This clonotype was detected ten times or more. The DNA for the CDR3 is TGTGCCAGCAGCTCTTACCCCTCAACCTACAATGAGCAGTTCTTC. Amino acids: CASSSYPSTYNEQFF. The chain recombines TRBV7-8 with TRBJ2-1; D gene uncertain. The CDR3 is 15 residues long. Germline assignment: CDR1 SGHVS and CDR2 FQNEAQ. V was trimmed by 4 bases and J by 2 bases, leaving 12 bases between them.

This clonotype was recorded at least ten times. This chain uses TRBV4-2 with TRBJ2-3; 7 bases agree with TRBD2. Per the germline V gene, CDR1 is LGHNA and CDR2 is YNFKEQ. The trim removed 3 bases at V and 1 base at J, leaving 7 bases unmatched. This CDR3 contains 16 residues. The CDR3 DNA reads TGTGCCAGCAGCCATCCCAGCGGGGTGGGCACAGATACGCAGTATTTT. Translating gives CASSHPSGVGTDTQYF.

The chain has TRBV21-1 and TRBJ2-4; TRBD1 is taken as the D call from the table, unchecked against the DNA. TRBV21-1 is reported as a pseudogene. The CDR3 covers 16 residues. CDR3 protein: CASSNPGVQVRNIQYF. The CDR3 DNA sequence: TGTGCCAGCAGCAACCCCGGGGTACAGGTCCGAAACATTCAGTACTTC.

In its sample, this clonotype was seen many times. V is TRBV30 and J is TRBJ1-1; a weak D match, TRBD1 (5 bases). Trimming took 4 bases from V and 3 from J, leaving 9 bases between them. Germline V gene lookup returns CDR1 GTSNPN and CDR2 SVGIG (reference sequence). This CDR3 contains 12 residues. This chain's CDR3 is CAWTGGYTEAFF. The CDR3 region has the DNA TGTGCCTGGACCGGGGGATACACTGAAGCTTTCTTT.

This clonotype has at least ten counts. The chain uses TRBV11-2 and TRBJ2-5; 12 bases align to TRBD2. The ends lost 4 bases at V and 6 bases at J; junction bases unmatched: 15. Germline lookup yields CDR1 SGHAT and CDR2 FQNNGV. This CDR3 contains 18 residues. The CDR3 nucleotides read TGTGCCAGCAGCTCCGACTGGACTAGCGGGGCTTACTCGAAGACCCAGTACTTC. This gives the protein CASSSDWTSGAYSKTQYF. Full variable domain (missing parts from reference TRBV11-2 and TRBJ2-5): EAGVAQSPRYKIIEKRQSVAFWCNPISGHATLYWYQQILGQGPKLLIQFQNNGVVDDSQLPKDRFSAERLKGVDSTLKIQPAKLEDSAVYLCASSSDWTSGAYSKTQYFGPGTRLLVL.